One sample yielded the 23 T cell receptor beta chains listed below, sequenced in a study of beta chain features in type 1 diabetes. These receptors' antigens are unknown. Whole-study findings and limits: Researchers report that Type 1 diabetes patients had moderately but significantly shorter TCRB CDR3s across all four CD4+ subsets.

TCRB transcripts that were expressed got sequenced, as all of the isolated RNA had been reverse transcribed. Method: immunoSEQ multiplex PCR; TCRdb's copy keeps in-frame clones and lacks some. The profile covers some 250,000 clones, with about 14% appearing a single time and around 0.019% taken by the ten largest. Sequenced material: naive CD4+ T cells from blood. These TCRs come from a man aged 25 to 40 with type 1 diabetes.

The rearrangement joins TRBV5-1 to TRBJ1-5; D gene uncertain. Looked up from germline, CDR1 is SGHRS and CDR2 is YFSETQ. CDR3 length: 14 amino acids. Deletions cut 4 bases from V and 0 bases from J, with 8 bases between. CDR3 nucleotide sequence: TGCGCCAGCAGCCCTGGACTTAGCAATCAGCCCCAGCATTTT. Amino acid sequence: CASSPGLSNQPQHF.

This chain connects TRBV12-5 to TRBJ2-5; 10 nucleotides line up with TRBD2. The CDR3 spans 17 residues. CDR1 and CDR2 from the germline V gene are LGHNT and FRNRAP. The J segment lost 5 bases and the V segment lost 5 bases, leaving 14 bases of the junction unmatched. DNA for the CDR3: TGTGCTAGTGGTCCTGACGGAAGCGGGAGGGCCGGGGAGACCCAGTACTTC. It specifies CASGPDGSGRAGETQYF.

Notes on this clone: Other DNA sequences in this specimen translate into the identical CDR3. The chain employs TRBV7-9 and TRBJ1-1; 7 positions match TRBD1. J was trimmed by 0 bases and V by 5 bases; bases with no gene match: 3. This CDR3 has 14 amino acids. CDR1 and CDR2 from the germline V gene are SEHNR and FQNEAQ (reference sequence). CDR3: CASSRQGMNTEAFF. The CDR3 DNA follows: TGTGCCAGCAGCCGACAGGGAATGAACACTGAAGCTTTCTTT.

This clone has just a few counts. The V and J genes are TRBV7-8 and TRBJ1-4, with 9 bases fitting TRBD1. The CDR3 sequence is 14 residues long. Germline V gives CDR1 SGHVS, CDR2 FQNEAQ. After removal of 4 bases from V and 8 bases from J, the junction contained 5 bases not matched to a gene. In DNA, the CDR3 is TGTGCCAGCAGCTGGGACAGGGCTGGGGAAAAACTGTTTTTT. It codes for CASSWDRAGEKLFF. The complete variable domain, with remaining parts taken from reference TRBV7-8 and TRBJ1-4, reads GAGVSQSPRYKVAKRGQDVALRCDPISGHVSLFWYQQALGQGPEFLTYFQNEAQLDKSGLPSDRFFAERPEGSVSTLKIQRTQQEDSAVYLCASSWDRAGEKLFFGSGTQLSVL.

This clone was observed a few times. In DNA form, the CDR3 reads TGTGCCAGCAGCGTCAGGTCTGGGGCCAACGTCCTGACTTTC. Translating it yields CASSVRSGANVLTF. The V call is TRBV9, the J call TRBJ2-6; the D is unclear. Trimming pared 2 bases from V and 1 base from J, leaving 4 bases between. The CDR3 contains 14 residues. CDR1 SGDLS and CDR2 YYNGEE come from the germline V gene.

The V gene is TRBV9, the J gene TRBJ1-1; 10 bases are a match to TRBD1. This CDR3 is built from 17 residues. CDR1 is SGDLS, CDR2 YYNGEE, per germline. The V and J ends lost 2 bases and 1 base, in that order; junction bases with no gene match: 8. CDR3 residues: CASSVDPGQGTNTEAFF. In DNA, the CDR3 is TGTGCCAGCAGCGTCGACCCGGGACAGGGGACGAACACTGAAGCTTTCTTT.

This clone appeared a few times. The chain carries TRBV19 and TRBJ1-2; D unresolved. Germline assignment: CDR1 LNHDA and CDR2 SQIVND (reference sequence). This CDR3 has 12 residues. V was shortened by 9 bases and J by 8 bases, with 16 bases between the two germline ends. CDR3 sequence reads: CASGRPREGYTF. The CDR3 bases are TGTGCCAGCGGACGGCCGAGGGAGGGCTACACCTTC.

A single count supports this clone. The chain is built from TRBV11-2 and TRBJ2-5; TRBD2 is a possible D gene (6 bases). CDR3 length: 17 amino acids. V shed 4 bases and J shed 0 bases, with 18 bases lying between them. Germline CDR1 reads SGHAT; CDR2 reads FQNNGV. DNA for the CDR3: TGTGCCAGCAGCTCCGGGTCAGGACTATTGTACCAAGAGACCCAGTACTTC. Its translation: CASSSGSGLLYQETQYF.

This clone has a handful of counts. The rearrangement joins TRBV7-2 to TRBJ2-3, with TRBD2 matching over 8 bases. The trim removed 3 bases at V and 1 base at J, leaving 9 bases unmatched. The length of the CDR3 is 17 residues. The germline V gene has CDR1 SGHTA and CDR2 FQGNSA. The CDR3 loop is CASSLQGLADGTDTQYF. The CDR3 region has the DNA TGTGCCAGCAGCTTGCAAGGACTAGCTGATGGCACAGATACGCAGTATTTT.

The rearrangement uses TRBV5-1 and TRBJ2-7; the D gene is possibly TRBD1 (5 bases). With 1 base removed from V and 5 bases from J, the gap between germline ends came to 16 bases. The CDR3 has 15 amino acids. The germline gives CDR1 SGHRS, CDR2 YFSETQ. CDR3 DNA: TGCGCCAGCAGCTTGATGAACCCCCAGGGTGACGAGCAGTACTTC. Protein product: CASSLMNPQGDEQYF.

The chain carries TRBV29-1 and TRBJ1-2; D might be TRBD1 (5 bases). The V end was cut by 6 bases, the J end by 8 bases, with 22 bases between. Germline V lookup: CDR1 SQVTM, CDR2 ANQGSEA. The CDR3 is made up of 14 amino acids. The CDR3 region is CSVGGWGPERGYTF. The DNA for the CDR3 is TGCAGCGTCGGGGGGTGGGGCCCTGAGAGGGGCTACACCTTC.

A few counts support this clone. V is TRBV30 and J is TRBJ1-1; D not certain. V dropped 2 bases and J dropped 10 bases, with 14 bases sitting between them. The CDR3 is 12 residues long. Germline loops: CDR1 GTSNPN, CDR2 SVGIG (reference sequence). The CDR3 nucleotides are TGTGCCTGGAGTCTCTTCTCCCCCCGAGCTTTCTTT. As protein: CAWSLFSPRAFF.

In this sample, this clone turned up a few times. The V and J genes are TRBV5-6 and TRBJ2-1; no definite D call. V was trimmed by 7 bases and J by 9 bases, leaving 11 bases between them. This CDR3 region has 11 residues. Looked up from germline, CDR1 is SGHDT and CDR2 is YYEEEE. The CDR3 region has the DNA TGTGCCAGCGACTCGTTCGGTGAGCAGTTCTTC. This encodes CASDSFGEQFF.

In its sample, this clone was seen a few times. The V and J genes are TRBV11-2 and TRBJ2-3; D may be TRBD2 (5 bases). The V gene's germline CDR1 is SGHAT and CDR2 FQNNGV. Trimming pared 4 bases from V and 4 bases from J, leaving 12 bases between. CDR3 size: 14 residues. The CDR3 nucleotides read TGTGCCAGCAGCTCGGACTTCCTAGCAGATACGCAGTATTTT. It specifies CASSSDFLADTQYF.

The chain uses TRBV29-1 and TRBJ2-5, with 8 bases aligning to TRBD2. The CDR3 runs to 16 residues. Germline CDR1 SQVTM, CDR2 ANQGSEA. Losses at the gene ends were 6 bases for V and 2 bases for J; bases not matched to a gene: 14. The CDR3 here is CSVTSGYRHIQETQYF. CDR3 in DNA: TGCAGCGTAACTAGCGGATATCGTCATATTCAAGAGACCCAGTACTTC.

In the case of this clone: The DNA is left out, because the CDR3 cannot be placed on it with certainty; the CDR3 is given as TCRdb lists it. The chain links TRBV2 to TRBJ2-7; the table calls TRBD1, which could not be checked here. Germline-derived CDR1 and CDR2 are SNHLY and FYNNEI. The CDR3 region is 14 residues in length, termini included. CDR3 in amino acids: CASRTFGQGASGYF.

This clone was counted a few times. The chain uses TRBV19 and TRBJ2-1, with 7 bases matching TRBD1. V was pared by 5 bases and J by 4 bases, with 5 bases of the junction left unmatched. Germline CDR1 is LNHDA and CDR2 is SQIVND (reference sequence). The CDR3 has 14 residues. CDR3 in DNA: TGTGCCAGTAGTGGCAGACAGGGATACAATGAGCAGTTCTTC. It encodes CASSGRQGYNEQFF.

The chain has TRBV7-9 and TRBJ2-7; 11 bases agree with TRBD2. The length of the CDR3 is 14 residues. Germline CDR1 reads SEHNR; CDR2 reads FQNEAQ (reference sequence). V gave up 8 bases and J gave up 6 bases; unmatched junction bases: 9. CDR3 bases: TGTGCCAGCGGGGGGCTAGCGGGAGGTTCCGAGCAGTACTTC. Amino acid sequence: CASGGLAGGSEQYF.

The chain is built from TRBV18 and TRBJ2-3, with a possible D match to TRBD1 (5 bases). There are 13 residues in the CDR3. V gave up 6 bases and J gave up 1 base, with 8 bases separating them. Per germline, CDR1 KGHSH and CDR2 LQKENI. The CDR3: CASSKGGTDTQYF. The DNA of the CDR3 is TGTGCCAGCTCGAAAGGGGGCACAGATACGCAGTATTTT. The entire variable domain, with the rest obtained from reference TRBV18 and TRBJ2-3, is as follows: NAGVMQNPRHLVRRRGQEARLRCSPMKGHSHVYWYRQLPEEGLKFMVYLQKENIIDESGMPKERFSAEFPKEGPSILRIQQVVRGDSAAYFCASSKGGTDTQYFGPGTRLTVL.

The gene calls are TRBV7-9 and TRBJ1-4, with D possibly TRBD1 on 5 matching bases. Trimming left V 5 bases short and J 8 bases short, with 12 bases between. Germline V gene lookup returns CDR1 SEHNR and CDR2 FQNEAQ (reference sequence). This CDR3 has 13 residues. The CDR3 DNA follows: TGTGCCAGCAGCGGCCAAAGGGGAGAAAAACTGTTTTTT. Protein: CASSGQRGEKLFF.

Here the CDR3 reads CASSRGFSSLYEQYF. Here the CDR3 DNA reads TGTGCCAGCAGCCGAGGATTTTCAAGCCTCTACGAGCAGTACTTC. The rearrangement joins TRBV25-1 to TRBJ2-7; no clear D gene. Germline V lookup: CDR1 MGHDK, CDR2 SYGVNS. Trimming left V 6 bases short and J 3 bases short, with 18 bases between. The CDR3 runs to 15 residues.

This clone has a handful of counts. The V call is TRBV25-1, the J call TRBJ2-7; 9 bases match TRBD1. The junction had 6 bases not matched to a gene; V was cut back by 3 bases and J by 0 bases. CDR3 size: 16 residues. Per germline, CDR1 MGHDK and CDR2 SYGVNS. The CDR3 region is CASSDTGQGSSYEQYF. As DNA, the CDR3 is TGTGCCAGCAGTGATACCGGACAGGGGAGCTCCTACGAGCAGTACTTC.

The CDR3 coding sequence is TGTGCCAGCGTAGGGCAGGGGGCAACTAATGAAAAACTGTTTTTT. Amino acids: CASVGQGATNEKLFF. The chain is built from TRBV6-1 and TRBJ1-4; 7 bases map to TRBD1. This CDR3 region has 15 residues. Per germline, CDR1 MNHNS and CDR2 SASEGT. V was clipped by 8 bases and J by 0 bases; unmatched bases: 6.